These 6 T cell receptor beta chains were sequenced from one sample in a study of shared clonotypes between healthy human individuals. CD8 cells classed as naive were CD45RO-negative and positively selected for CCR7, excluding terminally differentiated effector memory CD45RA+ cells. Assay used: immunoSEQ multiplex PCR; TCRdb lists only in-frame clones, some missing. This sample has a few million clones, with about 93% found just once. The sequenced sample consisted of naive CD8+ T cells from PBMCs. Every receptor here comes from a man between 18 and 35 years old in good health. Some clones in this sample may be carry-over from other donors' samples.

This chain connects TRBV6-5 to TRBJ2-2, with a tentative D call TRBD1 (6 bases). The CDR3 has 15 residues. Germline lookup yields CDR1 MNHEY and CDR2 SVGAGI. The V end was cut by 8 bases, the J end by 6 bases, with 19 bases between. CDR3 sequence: CASCKFGGKAGELFF. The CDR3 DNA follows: TGTGCCAGCTGTAAATTTGGGGGCAAGGCCGGGGAGCTGTTTTTT.

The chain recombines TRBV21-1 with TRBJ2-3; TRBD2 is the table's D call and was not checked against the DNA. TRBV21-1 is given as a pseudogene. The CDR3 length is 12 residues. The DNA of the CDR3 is TGTGCCAGCAGCAACACTAGAGATACGCAGTATTTT. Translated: CASSNTRDTQYF.

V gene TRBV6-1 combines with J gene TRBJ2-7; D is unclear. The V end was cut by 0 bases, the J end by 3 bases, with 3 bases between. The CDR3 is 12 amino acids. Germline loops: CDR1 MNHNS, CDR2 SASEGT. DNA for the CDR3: TGTGCCAGCAGTGAAGCGGGCTACGAGCAGTACTTC. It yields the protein CASSEAGYEQYF.

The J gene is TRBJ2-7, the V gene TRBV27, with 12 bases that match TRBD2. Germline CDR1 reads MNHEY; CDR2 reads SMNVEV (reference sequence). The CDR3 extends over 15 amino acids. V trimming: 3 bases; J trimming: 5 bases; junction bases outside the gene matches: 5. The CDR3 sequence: CASSFLAGGAHEQYF. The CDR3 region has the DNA TGTGCCAGCAGTTTTCTAGCGGGAGGGGCCCACGAGCAGTACTTC.

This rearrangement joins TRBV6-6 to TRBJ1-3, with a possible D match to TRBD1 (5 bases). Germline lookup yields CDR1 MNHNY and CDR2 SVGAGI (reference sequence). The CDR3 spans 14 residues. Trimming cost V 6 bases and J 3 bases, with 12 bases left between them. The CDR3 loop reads CASRGTEYGNTIYF. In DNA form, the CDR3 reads TGTGCCAGCAGGGGGACTGAATATGGAAACACCATATATTTT.

CDR3 residues: CASTPGRGLSYEQYF. In DNA, the CDR3 is TGTGCCAGCACTCCGGGCAGGGGGCTTTCCTACGAGCAGTACTTC. The chain employs TRBV6-6 and TRBJ2-7, with 8 bases lining up with TRBD1. V gave up 7 bases and J gave up 1 base; unmatched junction bases: 9. The germline gives CDR1 MNHNY, CDR2 SVGAGI (reference sequence). CDR3 length: 15 residues.